Listed here are 7 T cell receptor beta chains from one sample, sequenced in a study of T cell clones after liver transplantation. Assay used: immunoSEQ multiplex PCR; TCRdb lists only in-frame clones, some missing. Among 20,000 to 25,000 clones listed, 78% were seen once. Sequencing was performed on CD8+ T cells from blood, taken roughly 56 months after liver transplant. Every receptor here comes from a human patient who received a liver transplant. Some T cells may arise from the graft donor.

This rearrangement joins TRBV5-8 to TRBJ2-1; no clear D. CDR1 and CDR2 from the germline V gene are SGHTS and YDEGEE. V lost 1 base and J lost 6, with 5 bases in between. CDR3 length: 12 residues. The CDR3 nucleotides read TGTGCCAGCAGCTTGTGGGTCAATGAGCAGTTCTTC. This sequence encodes CASSLWVNEQFF.

J is TRBJ2-1 and V is TRBV7-3; 9 bases agree with TRBD2. Germline CDR1 reads SGHTA; CDR2 reads FQGTGA. J gave up 7 bases and V 5 bases, and 12 bases lay outside the gene matches. The CDR3 has 16 residues. CDR3 DNA sequence: TGTGCCAGCAGCCCCGATCCGCTAGCGGGGTCTAATGAGCAGTTCTTC. This gives the protein CASSPDPLAGSNEQFF.

V and J are TRBV29-1 and TRBJ2-2; D unclear. V was pared by 4 bases and J by 8 bases, with 14 bases between. CDR1 and CDR2 from the germline V gene are SQVTM and ANQGSEA. CDR3 size: 13 residues. The CDR3 DNA sequence: TGCAGCGTTGTAGGGCCTCATGGTGGGGAGCTGTTTTTT. It codes for CSVVGPHGGELFF.

The chain joins TRBV2 to TRBJ1-1; D is uncertain. V lost 0 bases to trimming and J lost 6 bases, with 8 bases between them. Germline V gives CDR1 SNHLY, CDR2 FYNNEI. The CDR3 loop spans 13 amino acids. This chain's CDR3 is CASSEALHAEAFF. The CDR3 DNA sequence: TGTGCCAGCAGTGAAGCGCTTCACGCTGAAGCTTTCTTT. The full variable domain, its missing parts supplied by reference TRBV2 and TRBJ1-1, is EPEVTQTPSHQVTQMGQEVILRCVPISNHLYFYWYRQILGQKVEFLVSFYNNEISEKSEIFDDQFSVERPDGSNFTLKIRSTKLEDSAMYFCASSEALHAEAFFGQGTRLTVV.

The J gene is TRBJ1-2, the V gene TRBV27; 9 nucleotides match TRBD1. Germline V gene data show CDR1 as MNHEY and CDR2 as SMNVEV (reference sequence). After removal of 2 bases from V and 3 bases from J, the junction contained 4 bases not matched to a gene. This CDR3 contains 15 residues. CDR3: CASSLETGGYYGYTF. In DNA form, the CDR3 reads TGTGCCAGCAGTTTAGAGACAGGGGGTTACTATGGCTACACCTTC.

This clone was seen repeatedly, ten times or more. V and J are TRBV7-8 and TRBJ2-7; D could derive from TRBD1 or TRBD2 (5 bases each). This CDR3 is built from 15 residues. The V end was cut by 5 bases, the J end by 1 base, with 15 bases between. Germline V gene sequence: CDR1 SGHVS, CDR2 FQNEAQ. CDR3 DNA sequence: TGTGCCAGCAGCAAAGGTGTGGGGGTATCCTACGAGCAGTACTTC. It specifies CASSKGVGVSYEQYF.

V gene TRBV6-5 combines with J gene TRBJ2-7; D is possibly TRBD1 (5 bases). Germline values: CDR1 MNHEY, CDR2 SVGAGI. Trimming removed 6 bases from V and 2 bases from J, with 11 bases in between. This CDR3 is 13 amino acids long. CDR3 amino acids: CASSDSLPYEQYF. CDR3 DNA sequence: TGTGCCAGCAGCGACAGTTTACCCTACGAGCAGTACTTC.